Given below is one TCR beta chain in context. This sample is drawn from a study of shared clonotypes between healthy human individuals. Produced via immunoSEQ multiplex PCR; TCRdb's table is partial and in-frame only. The data hold millions of clones, with approximately 94% observed a single time. In the naive CD8 group, cells lacked CD45RO and were positively selected for CCR7, so terminally differentiated effector memory CD45RA+ cells were left out. The sequence derives from a man between 18 and 35 years old in good health. Some clones in this sample may be carry-over from other donors' samples. Material for sequencing was naive CD8+ T cells from PBMCs.

CDR3 in DNA: TGTGCCAGCAGTTTTATTTTTAGCTCCTACAATGAGCAGTTCTTC. Encoded protein: CASSFIFSSYNEQFF. V is TRBV27 and J is TRBJ2-1; D ambiguous. V lost 3 bases and J 0 bases, leaving 9 bases between the germline ends. CDR1 MNHEY and CDR2 SMNVEV come from the germline V gene (reference sequence). The CDR3 sequence is 15 residues long.